This T cell receptor beta chain was captured in a study of OX40 agonist ivuxolimab in advanced cancers. Concerning the study at large: Ivuxolimab, which targeted the costimulatory receptor OX40 (CD134), was an agonistic, fully human IgG2 monoclonal antibody. Intravenous ivuxolimab was administered to patients every 2 weeks at six dose levels: 0.01, 0.1, 0.3, 1.5, 3 and 10 mg/kg. Of the roughly 51 patients in dose escalation, about 20 had hepatocellular carcinoma, roughly 15 had melanoma, 9 had renal cell carcinoma and 9 had head and neck cancer. In the dose-escalation cohort, more than 75% of patients were male, and the mean age was roughly 60 years, with a range of 23 to 79. Prior anti-PD-1, anti-PD-L1 or anti-CTLA-4 therapy was permitted, and checkpoint inhibitors had been received by less than 45% of dose-escalation patients. Partial responses occurred in three dose-escalation patients: two with cutaneous melanoma and one with hepatocellular carcinoma. The purpose of peripheral TCRbeta sequencing was to test whether ivuxolimab changed TCR sequence diversity and led to clonal T-cell expansion. The monotherapy dose-escalation portion (N of about 49 patients) of the phase I ivuxolimab trial is reported in the paper. Broad study findings and their caveats: In the 0.1-3.0 mg/kg groups, partial responders were among the patients with the lowest normalized peripheral clonal expansion, particularly in CD8+ T cells. At doses of 0.1 to 3.0 mg/kg, clonal expansion of both CD4+ and CD8+ T cells in blood was seen between baseline and week 6. After ivuxolimab, CD8+ T cells had more expanded clones than CD4+ T cells on average. The antigen specificity of the peripheral T cells that underwent clonal expansion was not determined. Low levels of normalized T-cell clonal expansion were also seen in some patients who did not respond.

For sequencing of the TCRbeta CDR3 region, genomic DNA was extracted from the sorted cells. The immunoSEQ Assay was used for sequencing of TCRbeta CDR3 regions. This is the immuneACCESS table as TCRdb keeps it, with only in-frame sequences that have V and J called. A part of the clones is gone; compared with another copy, unresolved V genes explain less than half, and the rest is unexplained. In all, the sample holds 30,000 to 45,000 clones, and around four fifths of those were seen once. The leading ten clones occupy 9.5% to 10% of the sample. Reading the germline V gene (reference sequence) gives CDR1 GTSNPN and CDR2 SVGIG. V gives up 2 bases and J gives up 2 bases, and the segment between their germline ends measures 12 bases. The CDR3 goes from the cysteine to the phenylalanine over 15 residues. Only the CDR3 part of the read is kept: 45 bases, read in frame from the first base. The trial excluded patients who had a history of autoimmune disease or were on systemic immunosuppression. Peripheral blood for TCR sequencing was collected from all dose cohorts at baseline, on cycle 4 day 1, and on cycle 7 day 1. Samples were obtained from an open-label, multicenter, first-in-human phase I dose-escalation trial of ivuxolimab. Adults with locally advanced or metastatic melanoma, renal cell carcinoma, hepatocellular carcinoma or head and neck squamous cell carcinoma were enrolled in the trial. Before TCR sequencing, CD4+ T cells and CD8+ T cells were sorted from peripheral blood as separate populations.

This clone was counted between two and nine times. Its antigen is unknown. Base quality data are lacking; no much larger clone is found one base away. The chain couples TRBV30 to TRBJ2-2; matching of 6 bases hints at TRBD1 as the D gene. Sequences were derived from CD4+ or CD8+ T cells sorted from blood, sampled in a trial of the OX40 agonist ivuxolimab. This TCR derives from an adult with an advanced solid tumor such as melanoma, head and neck, liver or kidney cancer. The DNA reads as follows: TGTGCCTGGAGTCTCCCGGACAGAAACACCGGGGAGCTGTTTTTT. It translates as CAWSLPDRNTGELFF. This CDR3, with the reference TRBV30 and TRBJ2-2 proteins standing in past its ends, gives the full variable domain SQTIHQWPATLVQPVGSPLSLECTVEGTSNPNLYWYRQAAGRGLQLLFYSVGIGQISSEVPQNLSASRPQDRQFILSSKKLLLSDSGFYLCAWSLPDRNTGELFFGEGSRLTVL.